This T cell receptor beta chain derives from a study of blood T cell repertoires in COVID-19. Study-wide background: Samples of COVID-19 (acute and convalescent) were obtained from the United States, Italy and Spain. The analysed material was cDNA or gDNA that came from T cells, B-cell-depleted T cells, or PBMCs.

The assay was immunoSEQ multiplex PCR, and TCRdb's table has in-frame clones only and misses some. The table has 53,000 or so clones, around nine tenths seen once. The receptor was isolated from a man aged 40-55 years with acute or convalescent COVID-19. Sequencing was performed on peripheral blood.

The CDR3 loop is CASSQDVRVADGYTF. In DNA form, the CDR3 reads TGTGCCAGCAGCCAAGACGTCAGGGTGGCAGATGGCTACACCTTC. The V and J genes are TRBV3-1 (or the pseudogene TRBV3-2) and TRBJ1-2; perhaps TRBD1 as D (5 bases). There are 15 residues in the CDR3. Per germline, CDR1 LGHDT and CDR2 YNNKEL (reference sequence). Between the trimmed V and J ends, which lost 0 bases and 6 bases, there was a span of 14 bases.